The clone carrying this TCR beta chain has a handful of counts. The data were obtained in a study of T cell changes during pregnancy in multiple sclerosis. The protocol was immunoSEQ multiplex PCR, while the TCRdb copy is restricted to in-frame clones and leaves out a portion. The repertoire holds around 35,000 clones, with just over 90% as singletons. The sequence derives from a female donor with multiple sclerosis, enrolled in a pregnancy study. The specimen comprised CD8+ T cells from peripheral blood mononuclear cells, sampled in the first trimester of pregnancy.

This CDR3 reads CASGLSTGADSYNEQFF. CDR3 coding DNA: TGTGCTAGTGGTTTGTCGACAGGGGCCGACTCCTACAATGAGCAGTTCTTC. J is TRBJ2-1 and V is TRBV12-5; 8 nucleotides match TRBD1. The junction had 6 bases not matched to a gene; V was cut back by 2 bases and J by 0 bases. In germline, CDR1 is LGHNT, CDR2 FRNRAP. CDR3 length: 17 amino acids.